This TCR beta chain was captured by sequencing in a study of T cell responses to AZD1222 COVID-19 vaccine. A note on this clone: Its antigen is still unknown.

The CDR3 sequence is 14 residues long. Looked up from germline, CDR1 is MGHDK and CDR2 is SYGVNS. Trimming removed 0 bases at V and 7 bases at J, with 12 bases between. Libraries were prepared by immunoSEQ multiplex PCR; TCRdb keeps only in-frame clonotypes and omits some of them. The sample lists approximately 150,000 clones, roughly 88% occurring once. Study-level findings and limits: The study identified only five or six AZD1222 recipients as seropositive at baseline. Of spike-specific TCRs, nearly half reportedly target regions left unmutated in variants. Donors skewed white British and female; clonal diversity was possibly underestimated. Repertoire sampling was restricted to post-peak T cell response timepoints.

V and J are TRBV25-1 and TRBJ1-2, with unresolved D. The sequencing used peripheral blood, collected 28 days after the second dose of the MenACWY control vaccine. This TCR came from an adult who received the MenACWY meningococcal vaccine as a control. CDR3 region: CASSEYSAVGGYTF. The CDR3 DNA reads TGTGCCAGCAGTGAATACTCTGCAGTGGGTGGCTACACCTTC.